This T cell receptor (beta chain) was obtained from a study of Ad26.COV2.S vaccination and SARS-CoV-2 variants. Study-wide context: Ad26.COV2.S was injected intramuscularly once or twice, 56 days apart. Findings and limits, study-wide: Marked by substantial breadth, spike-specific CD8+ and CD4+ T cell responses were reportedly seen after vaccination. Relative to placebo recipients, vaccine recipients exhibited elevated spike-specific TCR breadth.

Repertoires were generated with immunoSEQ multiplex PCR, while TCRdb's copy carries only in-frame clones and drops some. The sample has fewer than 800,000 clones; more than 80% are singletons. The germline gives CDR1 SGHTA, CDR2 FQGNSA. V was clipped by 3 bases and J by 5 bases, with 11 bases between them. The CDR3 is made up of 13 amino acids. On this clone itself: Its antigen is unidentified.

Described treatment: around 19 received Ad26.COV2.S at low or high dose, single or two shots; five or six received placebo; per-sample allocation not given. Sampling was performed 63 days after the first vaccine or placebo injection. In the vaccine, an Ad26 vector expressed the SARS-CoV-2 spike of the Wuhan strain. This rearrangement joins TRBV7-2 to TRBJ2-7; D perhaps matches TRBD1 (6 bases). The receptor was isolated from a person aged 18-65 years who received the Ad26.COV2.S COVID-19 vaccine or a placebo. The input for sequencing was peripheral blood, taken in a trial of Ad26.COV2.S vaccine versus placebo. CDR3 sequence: CASSFGRGDEQYF. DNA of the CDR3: TGTGCCAGCAGCTTCGGCAGGGGAGACGAGCAGTACTTC.